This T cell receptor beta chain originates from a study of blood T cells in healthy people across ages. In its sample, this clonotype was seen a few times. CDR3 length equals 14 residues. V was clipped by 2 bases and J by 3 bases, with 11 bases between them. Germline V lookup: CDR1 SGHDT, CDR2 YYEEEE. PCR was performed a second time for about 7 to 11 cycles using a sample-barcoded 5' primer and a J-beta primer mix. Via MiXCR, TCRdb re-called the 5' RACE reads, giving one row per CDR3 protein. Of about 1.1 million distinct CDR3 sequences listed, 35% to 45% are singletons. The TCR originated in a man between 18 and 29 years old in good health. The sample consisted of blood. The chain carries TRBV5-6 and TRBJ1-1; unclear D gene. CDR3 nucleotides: TGTGCCAGCAGCTTTACAGCTGGGGACACTGAAGCTTTCTTT. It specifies CASSFTAGDTEAFF.